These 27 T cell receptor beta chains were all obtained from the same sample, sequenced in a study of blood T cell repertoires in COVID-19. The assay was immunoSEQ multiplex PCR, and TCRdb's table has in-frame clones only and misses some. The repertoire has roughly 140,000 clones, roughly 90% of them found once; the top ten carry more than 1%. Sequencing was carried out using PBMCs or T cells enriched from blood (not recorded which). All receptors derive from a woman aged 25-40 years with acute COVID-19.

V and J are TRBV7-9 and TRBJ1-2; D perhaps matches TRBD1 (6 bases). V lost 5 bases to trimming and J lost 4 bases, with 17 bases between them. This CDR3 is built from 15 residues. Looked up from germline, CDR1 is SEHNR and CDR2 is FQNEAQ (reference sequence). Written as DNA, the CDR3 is TGTGCCAGCAGCCTCGTTGGGGGCTTGGGCTATGGCTACACCTTC. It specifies CASSLVGGLGYGYTF.

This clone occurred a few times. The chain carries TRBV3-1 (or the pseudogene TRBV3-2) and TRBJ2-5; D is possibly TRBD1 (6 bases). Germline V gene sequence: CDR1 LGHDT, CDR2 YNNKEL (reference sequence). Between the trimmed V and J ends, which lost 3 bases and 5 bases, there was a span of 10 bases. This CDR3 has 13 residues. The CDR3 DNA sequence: TGTGCCAGCAGCCATTACAGGGAGGAGACCCAGTACTTC. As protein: CASSHYREETQYF.

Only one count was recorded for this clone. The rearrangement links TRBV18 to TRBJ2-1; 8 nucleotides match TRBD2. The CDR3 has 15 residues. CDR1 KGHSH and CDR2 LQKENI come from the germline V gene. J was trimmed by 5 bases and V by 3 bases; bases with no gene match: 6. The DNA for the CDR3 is TGTGCCAGCTCACCGAAACTAGCGGAAGACAATGAGCAGTTCTTC. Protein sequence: CASSPKLAEDNEQFF.

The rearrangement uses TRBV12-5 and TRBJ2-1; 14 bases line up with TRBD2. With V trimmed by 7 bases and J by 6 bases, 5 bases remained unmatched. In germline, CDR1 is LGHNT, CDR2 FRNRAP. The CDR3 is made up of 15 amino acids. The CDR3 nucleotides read TGTGCTAGTGCCTTGACTAGCGGGAGGGTCAATGAGCAGTTCTTC. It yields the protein CASALTSGRVNEQFF.

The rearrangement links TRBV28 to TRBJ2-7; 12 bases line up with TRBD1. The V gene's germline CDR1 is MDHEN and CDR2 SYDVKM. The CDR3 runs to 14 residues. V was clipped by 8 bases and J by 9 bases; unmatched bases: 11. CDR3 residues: CASAPGQGAGGQYF. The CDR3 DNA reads TGTGCCAGCGCCCCGGGACAGGGGGCGGGAGGGCAGTACTTC.

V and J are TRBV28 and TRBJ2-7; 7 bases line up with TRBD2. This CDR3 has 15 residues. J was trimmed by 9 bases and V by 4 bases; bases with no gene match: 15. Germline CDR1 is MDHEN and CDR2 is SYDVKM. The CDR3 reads CASSYLGLELPGQYF. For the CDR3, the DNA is TGTGCCAGCAGTTACCTCGGACTAGAACTTCCCGGGCAGTACTTC.

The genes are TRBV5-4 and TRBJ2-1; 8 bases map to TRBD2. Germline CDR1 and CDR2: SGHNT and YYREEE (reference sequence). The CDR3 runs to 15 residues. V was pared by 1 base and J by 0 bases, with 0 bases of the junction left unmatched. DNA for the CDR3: TGTGCCAGCAGCTTGACTAGCGGCTCCTACAATGAGCAGTTCTTC. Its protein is CASSLTSGSYNEQFF.

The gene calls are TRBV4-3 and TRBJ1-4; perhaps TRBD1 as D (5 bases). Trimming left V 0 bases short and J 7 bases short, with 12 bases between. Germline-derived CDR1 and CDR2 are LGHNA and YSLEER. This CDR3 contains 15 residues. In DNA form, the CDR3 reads TGCGCCAGCAGCCAAGACGCCGGGGGGTTTGAAAAACTGTTTTTT. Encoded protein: CASSQDAGGFEKLFF.

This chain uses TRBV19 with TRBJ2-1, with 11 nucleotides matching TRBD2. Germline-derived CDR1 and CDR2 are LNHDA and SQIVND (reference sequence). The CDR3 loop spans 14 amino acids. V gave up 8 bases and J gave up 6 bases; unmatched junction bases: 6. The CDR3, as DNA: TGTGCCAGTTCTAGACTAGCGGGACCCAATGAGCAGTTCTTC. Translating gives CASSRLAGPNEQFF.

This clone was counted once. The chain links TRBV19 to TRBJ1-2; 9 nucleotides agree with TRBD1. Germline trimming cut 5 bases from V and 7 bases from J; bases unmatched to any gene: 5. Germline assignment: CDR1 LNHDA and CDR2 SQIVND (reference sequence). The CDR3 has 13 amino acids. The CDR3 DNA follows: TGTGCCAGTAGTGCGGGACAGGGACGTGGCTACACCTTC. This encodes CASSAGQGRGYTF.

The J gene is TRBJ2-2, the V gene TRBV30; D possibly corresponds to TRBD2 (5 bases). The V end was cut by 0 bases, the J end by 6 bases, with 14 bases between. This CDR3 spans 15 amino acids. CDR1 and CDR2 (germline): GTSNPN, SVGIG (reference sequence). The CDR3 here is CAWSVPPLDSGELFF. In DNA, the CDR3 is TGTGCCTGGAGTGTACCTCCACTAGACTCCGGGGAGCTGTTTTTT.

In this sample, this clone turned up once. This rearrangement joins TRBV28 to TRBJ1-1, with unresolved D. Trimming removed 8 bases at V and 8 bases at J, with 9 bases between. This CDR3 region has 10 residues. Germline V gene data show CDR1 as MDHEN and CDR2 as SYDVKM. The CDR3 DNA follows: TGTGCCAGCGGTCGCGGGGAAGCTTTCTTT. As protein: CASGRGEAFF.

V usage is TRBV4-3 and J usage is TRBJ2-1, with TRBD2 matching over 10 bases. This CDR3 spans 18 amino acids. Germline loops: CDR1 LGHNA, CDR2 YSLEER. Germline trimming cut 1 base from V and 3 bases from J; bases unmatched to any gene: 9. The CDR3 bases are TGCGCCAGCAGCCAAGGGGGGGCTAGCGGGAGAGGCTACAATGAGCAGTTCTTC. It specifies CASSQGGASGRGYNEQFF.

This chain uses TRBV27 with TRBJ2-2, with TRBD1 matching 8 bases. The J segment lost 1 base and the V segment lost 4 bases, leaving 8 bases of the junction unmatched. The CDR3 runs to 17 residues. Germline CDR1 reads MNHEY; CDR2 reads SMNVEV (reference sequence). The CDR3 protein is CASSYVTGTGNTGELFF. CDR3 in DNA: TGTGCCAGCAGTTACGTTACTGGGACAGGGAACACCGGGGAGCTGTTTTTT.

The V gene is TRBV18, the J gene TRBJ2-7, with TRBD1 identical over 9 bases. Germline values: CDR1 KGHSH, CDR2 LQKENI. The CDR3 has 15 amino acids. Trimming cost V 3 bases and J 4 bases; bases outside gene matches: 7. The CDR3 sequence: CASSPSGTGSYEQYF. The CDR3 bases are TGTGCCAGCTCACCCTCCGGGACAGGGTCGTACGAGCAGTACTTC.

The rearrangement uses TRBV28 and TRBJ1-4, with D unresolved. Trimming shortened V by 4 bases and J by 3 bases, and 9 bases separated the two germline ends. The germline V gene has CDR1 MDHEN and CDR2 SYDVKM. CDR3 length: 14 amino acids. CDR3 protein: CASSWSRSNEKLFF. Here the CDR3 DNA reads TGTGCCAGCAGTTGGTCACGGTCTAATGAAAAACTGTTTTTT.

The CDR3 is CASSPSVSGANVLTF. CDR3 DNA sequence: TGTGCCAGCTCACCAAGCGTTTCAGGGGCCAACGTCCTGACTTTC. The chain couples TRBV18 to TRBJ2-6, with no clear D. The CDR3 is made up of 15 amino acids. The V and J ends lost 2 bases and 4 bases respectively, with 9 bases between them. Germline V gene lookup returns CDR1 KGHSH and CDR2 LQKENI. Together with reference TRBV18 and TRBJ2-6, the CDR3 gives the full variable domain: NAGVMQNPRHLVRRRGQEARLRCSPMKGHSHVYWYRQLPEEGLKFMVYLQKENIIDESGMPKERFSAEFPKEGPSILRIQQVVRGDSAAYFCASSPSVSGANVLTFGAGSRLTVL.

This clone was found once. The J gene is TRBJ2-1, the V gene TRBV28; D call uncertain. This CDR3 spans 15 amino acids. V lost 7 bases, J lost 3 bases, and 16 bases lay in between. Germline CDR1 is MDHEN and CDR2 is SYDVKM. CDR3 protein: CASTSRGIGYNEQFF. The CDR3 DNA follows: TGTGCCAGCACCTCTCGAGGTATCGGCTACAATGAGCAGTTCTTC.

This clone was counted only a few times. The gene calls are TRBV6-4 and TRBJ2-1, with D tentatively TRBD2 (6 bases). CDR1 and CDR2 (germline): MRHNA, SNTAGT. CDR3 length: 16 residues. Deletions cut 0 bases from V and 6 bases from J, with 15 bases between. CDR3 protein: CASSDSVGGFRNEQFF. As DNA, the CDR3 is TGTGCCAGCAGTGACTCGGTGGGAGGATTCCGCAATGAGCAGTTCTTC.

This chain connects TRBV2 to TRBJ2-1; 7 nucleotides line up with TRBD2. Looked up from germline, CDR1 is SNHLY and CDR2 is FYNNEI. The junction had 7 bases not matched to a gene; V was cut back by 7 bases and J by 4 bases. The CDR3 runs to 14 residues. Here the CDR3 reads CASKRLATYNEQFF. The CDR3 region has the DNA TGTGCCAGCAAGCGACTAGCCACATACAATGAGCAGTTCTTC.

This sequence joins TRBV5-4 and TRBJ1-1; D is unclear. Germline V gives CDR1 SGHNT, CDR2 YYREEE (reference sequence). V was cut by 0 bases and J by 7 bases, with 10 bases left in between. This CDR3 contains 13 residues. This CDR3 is CASSLAVADEAFF. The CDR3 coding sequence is TGTGCCAGCAGCTTGGCTGTTGCAGATGAAGCTTTCTTT.

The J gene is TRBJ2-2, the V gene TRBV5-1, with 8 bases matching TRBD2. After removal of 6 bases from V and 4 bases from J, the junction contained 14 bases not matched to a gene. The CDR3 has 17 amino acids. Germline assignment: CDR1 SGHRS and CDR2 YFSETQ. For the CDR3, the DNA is TGCGCCAGCAACCCGGTGACTAGCGTCGCTACCACCGGGGAGCTGTTTTTT. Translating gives CASNPVTSVATTGELFF. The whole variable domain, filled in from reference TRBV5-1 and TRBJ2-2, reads KAGVTQTPRYLIKTRGQQVTLSCSPISGHRSVSWYQQTPGQGLQFLFEYFSETQRNKGNFPGRFSGRQFSNSRSEMNVSTLELGDSALYLCASNPVTSVATTGELFFGEGSRLTVL.

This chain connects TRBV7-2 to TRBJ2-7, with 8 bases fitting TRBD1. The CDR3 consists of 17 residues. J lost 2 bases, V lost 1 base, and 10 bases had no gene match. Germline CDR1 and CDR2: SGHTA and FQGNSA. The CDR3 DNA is TGTGCCAGCAGCTTAGTTTCGACAGGGGTAGGGGCCTACGAGCAGTACTTC. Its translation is CASSLVSTGVGAYEQYF. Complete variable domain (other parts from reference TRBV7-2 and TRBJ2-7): GAGVSQSPSNKVTEKGKDVELRCDPISGHTALYWYRQSLGQGLEFLIYFQGNSAPDKSGLPSDRFSAERTGGSVSTLTIQRTQQEDSAVYLCASSLVSTGVGAYEQYFGPGTRLTVT.

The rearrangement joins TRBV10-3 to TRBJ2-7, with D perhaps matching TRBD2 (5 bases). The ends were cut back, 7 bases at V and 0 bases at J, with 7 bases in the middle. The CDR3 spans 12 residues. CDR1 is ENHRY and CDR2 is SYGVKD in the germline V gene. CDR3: CAITGDSYEQYF. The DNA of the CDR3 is TGTGCCATCACCGGGGACTCCTACGAGCAGTACTTC.

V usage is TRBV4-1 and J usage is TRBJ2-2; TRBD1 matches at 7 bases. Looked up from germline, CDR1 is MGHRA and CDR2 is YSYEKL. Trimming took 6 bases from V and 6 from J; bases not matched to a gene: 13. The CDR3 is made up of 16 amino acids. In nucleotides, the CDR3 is TGCGCCAGCAGTGCCCCGCAGACAGGGATCGCCGGGGAGCTGTTTTTT. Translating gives CASSAPQTGIAGELFF.

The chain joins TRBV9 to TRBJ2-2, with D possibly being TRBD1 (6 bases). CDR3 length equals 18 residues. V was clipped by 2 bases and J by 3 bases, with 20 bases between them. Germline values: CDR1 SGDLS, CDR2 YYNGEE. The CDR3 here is CASSVGRDTVGDTGELFF. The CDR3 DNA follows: TGTGCCAGCAGCGTTGGCCGGGACACCGTAGGGGACACCGGGGAGCTGTTTTTT. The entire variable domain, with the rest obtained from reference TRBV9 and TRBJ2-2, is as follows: DSGVTQTPKHLITATGQRVTLRCSPRSGDLSVYWYQQSLDQGLQFLIQYYNGEERAKGNILERFSAQQFPDLHSELNLSSLELGDSALYFCASSVGRDTVGDTGELFFGEGSRLTVL.

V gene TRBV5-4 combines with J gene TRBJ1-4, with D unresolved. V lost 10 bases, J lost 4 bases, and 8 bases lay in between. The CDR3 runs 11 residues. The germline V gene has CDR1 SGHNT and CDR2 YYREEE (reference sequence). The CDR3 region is CACGSNEKLFF. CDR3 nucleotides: TGTGCCTGCGGCAGTAATGAAAAACTGTTTTTT.